These 4 T cell receptor beta chains were all obtained from the same sample, sequenced in a study of neurological immune-mediated disorders. Time point in this sample: longitudinal time-point 2. TCRdb re-called the 5' RACE reads with MiXCR, one entry per CDR3 protein. This sample has approximately 82,000 distinct CDR3 sequences, with around 13% found just once. Specimen: PBMCs. The receptors were gathered from a female donor with HTLV-1-associated myelopathy (HAM/TSP).

This clonotype was seen repeatedly, ten times or more. The chain recombines TRBV5-5 with TRBJ2-1; 10 nucleotides match TRBD2. V was pared by 2 bases and J by 7 bases, with 6 bases of the junction left unmatched. This CDR3 has 15 amino acids. Germline V gives CDR1 SGHKS, CDR2 YYEKEE (reference sequence). In nucleotides, the CDR3 is TGTGCCAGCAGCTTAAGCGGGGGGGCCTCGAATGAGCAGTTCTTC. Its protein is CASSLSGGASNEQFF.

The V call is TRBV29-1, the J call TRBJ2-1; 16 bases match TRBD2. With V trimmed by 5 bases and J by 4 bases, 11 bases remained unmatched. CDR1 is SQVTM, CDR2 ANQGSEA, per germline. The CDR3 sequence is 18 residues long. The CDR3 region is CSVRTGTSGRARYNEQFF. DNA of the CDR3: TGCAGCGTTCGGACCGGGACTAGCGGGAGGGCCAGGTACAATGAGCAGTTCTTC.

This clonotype was seen a few times. A much larger clone lies one base from this, so it may be a read error. The J gene is TRBJ2-3, the V gene TRBV12-3 or TRBV12-4; D unresolved. This CDR3 is built from 13 residues. The CDR3 DNA follows: TGTGCCAGCAGTTTAGAGCTGGGAAAGGGCTTGAATTTT. Translated, it gives CASSLELGKGLNF.

This clonotype was seen many times. CDR3 residues: CASSFFHEQYF. In nucleotides, the CDR3 is TGTGCCAGCAGTTTCTTCCACGAGCAGTACTTC. This sequence joins TRBV28 and TRBJ2-7; D gene unclear. Trimming removed 3 bases from V and 5 bases from J, with 5 bases in between. Germline V gene sequence: CDR1 MDHEN, CDR2 SYDVKM. The CDR3 is made up of 11 amino acids.